This TCR beta chain was sequenced for a study of shared clonotypes between healthy human individuals. Germline CDR1 reads GTSNPN; CDR2 reads SVGIG (reference sequence). V was clipped by 0 bases and J by 6 bases, with 9 bases between them. The CDR3 is 12 residues long. Clones were read by immunoSEQ multiplex PCR, and TCRdb kept only the in-frame ones, dropping some. Among about 1 million clones, roughly 70% were seen once, and the ten largest hold nearly 1.5%. The TCR sequence derives from a man aged 18 to 29 in good health. The gene calls are TRBV30 and TRBJ2-7; maybe TRBD1 (5 bases). The sample consisted of memory CD4+ T cells sorted from blood. Specified subset: CD45RA-negative fraction. CDR3 sequence: CAWSVEGVEQYF. As DNA, the CDR3 is TGTGCCTGGAGTGTAGAAGGGGTCGAGCAGTACTTC.